Detailed here is one T cell receptor beta chain. An assay was performed, and its level was deep. Method: immunoSEQ multiplex PCR; TCRdb's copy keeps in-frame clones and lacks some. Of about 2.2 million clones listed, roughly 91% are singletons. The CDR3 sequence is 15 residues long. V lost 5 bases and J 4 bases, leaving 17 bases between the germline ends. Per germline, CDR1 SGHTA and CDR2 FQGTGA. These data are taken from a study of shared clonotypes between healthy human individuals. Terminally differentiated effector memory CD45RA+ cells were excluded from the naive CD8 cells, which were CD45RO-negative and positively selected for CCR7.

Material: naive CD8+ T cells from PBMCs. The chain employs TRBV7-3 and TRBJ1-1; TRBD1 might be the D (5 bases). The TCR sequence derives from a man aged 18 to 30 in good health. Some clones in this sample may be carry-over from other donors' samples. CDR3 protein: CASSLNQGIATEAFF. The CDR3 nucleotides are TGTGCCAGCAGCCTGAATCAGGGTATTGCCACTGAAGCTTTCTTT.